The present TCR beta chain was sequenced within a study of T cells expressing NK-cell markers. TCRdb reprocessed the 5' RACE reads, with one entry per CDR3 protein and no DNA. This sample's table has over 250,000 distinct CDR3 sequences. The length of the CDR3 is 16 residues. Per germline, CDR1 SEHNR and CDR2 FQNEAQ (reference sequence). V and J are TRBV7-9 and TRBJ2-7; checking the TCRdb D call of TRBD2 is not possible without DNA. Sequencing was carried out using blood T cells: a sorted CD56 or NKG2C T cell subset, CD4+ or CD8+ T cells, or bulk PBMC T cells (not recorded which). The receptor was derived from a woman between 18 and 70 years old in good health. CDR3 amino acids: CASGNWGTSGNYEQYF.